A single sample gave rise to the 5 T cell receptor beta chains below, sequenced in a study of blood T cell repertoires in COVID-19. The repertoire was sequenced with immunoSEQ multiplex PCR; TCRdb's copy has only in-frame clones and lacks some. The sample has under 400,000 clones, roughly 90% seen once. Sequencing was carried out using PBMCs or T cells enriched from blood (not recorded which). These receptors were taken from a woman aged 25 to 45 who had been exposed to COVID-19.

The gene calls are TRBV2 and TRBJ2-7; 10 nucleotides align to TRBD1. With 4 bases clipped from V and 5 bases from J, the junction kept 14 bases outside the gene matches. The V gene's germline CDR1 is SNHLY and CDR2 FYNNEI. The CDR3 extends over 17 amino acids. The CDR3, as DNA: TGTGCCAGCAGTGTATCCCTCGGACAGGGGGAGCTTAACGAGCAGTACTTC. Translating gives CASSVSLGQGELNEQYF.

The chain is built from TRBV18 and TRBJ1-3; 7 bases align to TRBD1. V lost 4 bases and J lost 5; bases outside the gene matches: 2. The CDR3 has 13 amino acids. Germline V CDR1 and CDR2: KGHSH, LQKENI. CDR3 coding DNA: TGTGCCAGCTCACGACAGGGTAGAAACACCATATATTTT. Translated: CASSRQGRNTIYF.

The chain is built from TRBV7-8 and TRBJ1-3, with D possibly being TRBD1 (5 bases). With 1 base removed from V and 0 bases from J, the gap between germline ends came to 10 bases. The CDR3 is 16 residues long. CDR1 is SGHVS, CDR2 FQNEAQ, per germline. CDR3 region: CASSLVTGGSGNTIYF. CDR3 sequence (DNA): TGTGCCAGCAGCTTAGTAACGGGGGGCTCTGGAAACACCATATATTTT.

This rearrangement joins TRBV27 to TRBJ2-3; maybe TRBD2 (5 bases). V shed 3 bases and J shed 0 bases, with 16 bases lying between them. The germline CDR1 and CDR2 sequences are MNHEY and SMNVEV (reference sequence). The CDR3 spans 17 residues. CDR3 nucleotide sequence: TGTGCCAGCAGTTTTTTCCCAAGGGAGTCTAGCACAGATACGCAGTATTTT. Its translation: CASSFFPRESSTDTQYF.

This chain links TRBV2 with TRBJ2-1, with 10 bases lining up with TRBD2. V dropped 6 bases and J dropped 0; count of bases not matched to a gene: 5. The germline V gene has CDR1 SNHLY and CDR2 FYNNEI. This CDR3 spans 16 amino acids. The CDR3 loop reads CASSQTSGPSYNEQFF. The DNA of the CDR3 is TGTGCCAGCAGCCAGACTAGCGGGCCCTCCTACAATGAGCAGTTCTTC.